Included here is one TCR beta chain sequence, with context. Profiling relied on immunoSEQ multiplex PCR, and the TCRdb table lists in-frame clones only, not all of them. The repertoire consists of about 330,000 clones, with roughly 89% occurring once and the leading ten covering under 0.85%. This CDR3 has 15 residues. From germline, CDR1 is MDHEN and CDR2 SYDVKM. After removal of 10 bases from V and 7 bases from J, the junction contained 18 bases not matched to a gene. These data belong to a study of cytomegalovirus exposure and HLA in healthy donors. Sequencing was carried out using PBMCs. The chain has TRBV28 and TRBJ2-7, with 8 bases matching TRBD2. The sequence was obtained from a woman in her late teens or twenties in good health and CMV-seronegative. CDR3 DNA: TGTGCCACTTCCCCGTCGGGGGGGCCCCGGGGGGAGCAGTACTTC. This codes for CATSPSGGPRGEQYF.